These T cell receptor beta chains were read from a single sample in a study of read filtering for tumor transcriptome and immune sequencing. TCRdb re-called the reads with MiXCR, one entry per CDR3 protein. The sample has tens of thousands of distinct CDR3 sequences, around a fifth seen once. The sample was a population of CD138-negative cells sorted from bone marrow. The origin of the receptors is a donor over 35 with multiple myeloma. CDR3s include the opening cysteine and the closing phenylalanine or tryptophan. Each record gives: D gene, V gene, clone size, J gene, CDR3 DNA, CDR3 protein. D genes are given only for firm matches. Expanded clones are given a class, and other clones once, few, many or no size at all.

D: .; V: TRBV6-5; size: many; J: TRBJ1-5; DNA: TGTGCCAGCAGTTATTCCGGAGGGGCGTCTGGTCAGCCCCAGCATTTT; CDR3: CASSYSGGASGQPQHF
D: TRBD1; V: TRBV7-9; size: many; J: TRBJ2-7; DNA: TGTGCCAGCAGCGATAACGTCGGGGACAGATCCTACGAGCAGTACTTC; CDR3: CASSDNVGDRSYEQYF
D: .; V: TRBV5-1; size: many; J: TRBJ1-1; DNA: TGCGCCAGCAGCTTGGCGGGGGCCTCTGAAGCTTTCTTT; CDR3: CASSLAGASEAFF
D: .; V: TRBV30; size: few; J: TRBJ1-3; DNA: TGTGCCTGGAGTGAAGGGACAAAAGGAAACACCATATATTTT; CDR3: CAWSEGTKGNTIYF
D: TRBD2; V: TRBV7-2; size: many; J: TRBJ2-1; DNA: TGTGCCAGCAGCACCGGGAGGGCGGAATACAATGAGCAGTTCTTC; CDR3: CASSTGRAEYNEQFF
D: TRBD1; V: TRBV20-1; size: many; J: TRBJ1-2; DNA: TGCAGTGCTAGACCCCCGGGACAGGGGATCAATGGCTACACCTTC; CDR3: CSARPPGQGINGYTF
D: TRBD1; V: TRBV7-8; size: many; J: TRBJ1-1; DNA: TGTGCCAGCGAAACCCAGGGGGCGCGCACTGAAGCTTTCTTT; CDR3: CASETQGARTEAFF
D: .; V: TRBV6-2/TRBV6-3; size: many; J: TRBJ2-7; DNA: TGTGCCAGCAGGGAGAGCTCCTACGAGCAGTACTTC; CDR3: CASRESSYEQYF
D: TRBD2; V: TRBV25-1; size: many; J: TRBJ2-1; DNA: TGTGCCAGCAGTGTAGCGGGAGGATACAATGAGCAGTTCTTC; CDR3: CASSVAGGYNEQFF
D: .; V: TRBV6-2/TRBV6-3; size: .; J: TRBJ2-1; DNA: TGTACCAGCAGTTACTCCTCGGGAGTTCCTTACGATGAGCAGTTCTTC; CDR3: CTSSYSSGVPYDEQFF
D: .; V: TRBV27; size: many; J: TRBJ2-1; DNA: TGTGCCAGCAGGCTGCGGGATCGCGTCTACAATGAGCAGTTCTTC; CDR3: CASRLRDRVYNEQFF
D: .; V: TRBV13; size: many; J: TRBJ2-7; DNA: TGTGCCAGCAGCGGGAGCGAGCAGTACTTC; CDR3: CASSGSEQYF
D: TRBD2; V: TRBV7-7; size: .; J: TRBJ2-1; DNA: TGTGCTGGCAGCTTAGAAGCGGGAGTCCCCGATGAGCAGTTCTTC; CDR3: CAGSLEAGVPDEQFF
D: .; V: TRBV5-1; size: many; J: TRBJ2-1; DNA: TGCGCCAGCAGCTTGGGAGCCGGGGAACCATACAATGAGCAGTTCTTC; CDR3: CASSLGAGEPYNEQFF
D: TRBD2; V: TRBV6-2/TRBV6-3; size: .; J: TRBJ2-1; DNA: TGTGCCTGCTACCCCGTCACCCGGTCTAGCGGGGAGAATGAGCAGTTCTTC; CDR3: CACYPVTRSSGENEQFF
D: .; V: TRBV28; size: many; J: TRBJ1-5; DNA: TGTGCCAGCAGTTTGGGGACTAGCAATCAGCCCCAGCATTTT; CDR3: CASSLGTSNQPQHF
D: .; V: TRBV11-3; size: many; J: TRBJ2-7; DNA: TGTGCCAGCAGCAATTCCTGGACAGAAGGGGGGTGTGAGCAGTACTTC; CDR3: CASSNSWTEGGCEQYF
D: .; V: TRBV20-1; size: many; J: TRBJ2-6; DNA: TGCAGTGCTAGAGGGGTAGCTGGGGCCAACGTCCTGACTTTC; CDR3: CSARGVAGANVLTF
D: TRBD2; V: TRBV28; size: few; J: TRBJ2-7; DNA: TGTGCCAGCAGCCAGACTAGCGTGTTCTACGAGCAGTACTTC; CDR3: CASSQTSVFYEQYF
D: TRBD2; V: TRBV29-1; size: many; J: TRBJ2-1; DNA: TGCAGCGTTGAAGCGGGGGGAAACTACAATGAGCAGTTCTTC; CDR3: CSVEAGGNYNEQFF
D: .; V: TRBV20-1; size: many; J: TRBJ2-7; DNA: TGCAGTGCCTTAGTCCTAGCAGGATACGAGCAGTACTTC; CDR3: CSALVLAGYEQYF
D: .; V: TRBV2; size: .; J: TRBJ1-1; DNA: TGTGCCAGCATCGAGATTCACGCTGAAGCTCTCTTT; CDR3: CASIEIHAEALF
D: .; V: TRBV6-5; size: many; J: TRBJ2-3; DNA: TGTGCCAGCAGTTACTCTGGGGGCAAGGCAGATACGCAGTATTTT; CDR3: CASSYSGGKADTQYF
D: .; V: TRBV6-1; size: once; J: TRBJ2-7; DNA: TGTGTCAGCAATCCGCGGGACGAAGGCAAGCAGTACTTC; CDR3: CVSNPRDEGKQYF
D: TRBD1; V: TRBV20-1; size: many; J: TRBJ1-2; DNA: TGCAGTGCCCACAGGGGTATAAACTATGGCTACACCTTC; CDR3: CSAHRGINYGYTF
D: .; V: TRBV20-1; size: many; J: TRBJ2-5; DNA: TGCAGTGCTAGTCGGCAGGTACCCCAAGAGACCCAGTACTTC; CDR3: CSASRQVPQETQYF
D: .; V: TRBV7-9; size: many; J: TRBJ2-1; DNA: TGTGCCAGCAGCCGAATCCTACAGGGATACAATGAGCAGTTCTTC; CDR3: CASSRILQGYNEQFF
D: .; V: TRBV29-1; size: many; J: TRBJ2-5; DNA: TGCAGCGTGGAACAGGGTCCAAAGACCCAGTACTTC; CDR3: CSVEQGPKTQYF
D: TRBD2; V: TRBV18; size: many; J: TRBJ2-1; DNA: TGTGCCAGCTCACCACCCTCGCGGGGGAACAATGAGCAGTTCTTC; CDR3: CASSPPSRGNNEQFF
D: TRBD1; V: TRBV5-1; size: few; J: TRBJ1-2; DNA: TGCGCCAGCAGCCGCCAACCCGGGACAGGGGTCGTAAACTATGGCTACACCTTC; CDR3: CASSRQPGTGVVNYGYTF
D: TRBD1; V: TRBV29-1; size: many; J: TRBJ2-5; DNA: TGCAGCGTCACTGGGACAGCGAGGGGGACCCAGTACTTC; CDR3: CSVTGTARGTQYF
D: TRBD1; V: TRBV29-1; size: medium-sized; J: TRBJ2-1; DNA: TGCAGCGTCTCCGACAGGGTCTACAATGAGCAGTTCTTC; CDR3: CSVSDRVYNEQFF
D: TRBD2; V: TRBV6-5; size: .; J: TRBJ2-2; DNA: TGTGCCAGCAATCTAGCGGGAGCGAACACCGGGGAGCTGTTTTTT; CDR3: CASNLAGANTGELFF
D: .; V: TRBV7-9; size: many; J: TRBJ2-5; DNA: TGTGCCAGCAGCCCAGACCCGGGGATCCTTATACAAGAGACCCAGTACTTC; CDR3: CASSPDPGILIQETQYF
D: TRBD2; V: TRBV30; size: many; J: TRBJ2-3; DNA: TGTGCCTGTCCCGGGGGAGCGGGGCGCACAGATACGCAGTATTTT; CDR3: CACPGGAGRTDTQYF
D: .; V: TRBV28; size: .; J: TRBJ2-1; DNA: TGTCCCAGCAGGATCTCCTACAATGATCAGTTCTTC; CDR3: CPSRISYNDQFF
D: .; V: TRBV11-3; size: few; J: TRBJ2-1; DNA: TGTGCCAGCAGCCAGGGTCTGAGGGATGAGCAGTTCTTC; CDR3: CASSQGLRDEQFF
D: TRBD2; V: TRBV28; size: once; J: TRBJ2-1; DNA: TGTGCCGGCAGTCCGAGAACTAGCGGGAGGGCCGACGGTGAGCAGTTCTTC; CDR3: CAGSPRTSGRADGEQFF
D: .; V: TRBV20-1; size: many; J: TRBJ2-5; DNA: TGCAGTGCTAGAGAAGGGAGAGGAACCCAGTACTTC; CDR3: CSAREGRGTQYF
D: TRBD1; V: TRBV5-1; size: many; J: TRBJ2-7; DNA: TGCGCCAGCAGCGTGGGACAGGGGGCCTACGAGCAGTACTTC; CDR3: CASSVGQGAYEQYF
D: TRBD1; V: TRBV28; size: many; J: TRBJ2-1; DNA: TGTGCCAGCAGTCCGGGGACAGGGTACAATGAGCAGTTCTTC; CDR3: CASSPGTGYNEQFF
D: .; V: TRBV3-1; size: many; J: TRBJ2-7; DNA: TGTGCCAGCAGCCCCCGGACAGAAACCTACGAGCAGTACTTC; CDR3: CASSPRTETYEQYF
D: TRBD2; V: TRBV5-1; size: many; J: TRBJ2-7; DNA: TGCGCCAGCAGCTCGGGGTCAGGGAGGGACCTTCTAAGCTCCTACGAGCAGTACTTC; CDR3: CASSSGSGRDLLSSYEQYF
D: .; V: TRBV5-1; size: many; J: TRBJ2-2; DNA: TGCGCCAGCAACCCCTTGTCCACAGAGAACACCGGGGAGCTGTTTTTT; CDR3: CASNPLSTENTGELFF
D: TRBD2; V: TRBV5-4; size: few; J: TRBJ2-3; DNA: TGTGCCAGCAGCTTGACTAGCGGGATTACAGATACGCAGTATTTT; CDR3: CASSLTSGITDTQYF
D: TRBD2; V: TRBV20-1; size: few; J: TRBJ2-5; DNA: TGCAGTGCTATTACGGTCGGGGCTAGCGGGAGATGGGGGGAGACCCAGTACTTC; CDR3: CSAITVGASGRWGETQYF
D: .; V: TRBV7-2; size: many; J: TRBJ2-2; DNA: TGTGCCAGCAGACGGAACACCGGGGAGCTGTTTTTT; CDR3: CASRRNTGELFF
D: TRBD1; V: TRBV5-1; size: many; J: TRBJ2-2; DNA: TGCGCCAGCAGCTTGGTGAGGGGGCGCACCGGGGAGCTGTTTTTT; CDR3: CASSLVRGRTGELFF
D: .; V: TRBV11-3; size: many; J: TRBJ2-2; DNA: TGTGCCAGCAGCGCCCTAGGGGGGGCGAACACCGGGGAGCTGTTTTTT; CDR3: CASSALGGANTGELFF
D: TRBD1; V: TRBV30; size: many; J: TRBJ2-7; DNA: TGTGCCTGGAGTATTGGACAGGGTTACGAGCAGTACTTC; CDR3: CAWSIGQGYEQYF